Listed below are T cell receptor beta chains from one sample, sequenced in a study of blood T cell repertoires in COVID-19. Some clones are missing from TCRdb's copy, which holds only in-frame ones; the method was immunoSEQ multiplex PCR. The sample comprises approximately 160,000 clones, approximately 83% of which are singletons, and approximately 2.9% rests with the top ten. The sequencing input was peripheral blood. The receptor set was obtained from a woman aged 55-70 years with acute or convalescent COVID-19. The CDR3 runs from the conserved cysteine through the conserved F or W.

v_gene	j_gene	CDR3aa
TRBV4-2	TRBJ1-5	CASSQELGGPQPQHF
TRBV11-2	TRBJ2-1	CASSLSSQRGGGEQFF
TRBV18	TRBJ1-1	CASSPGAFNTEAFF
TRBV29-1	TRBJ1-1	CSVDVGGPDTEAFF
TRBV30	TRBJ2-2	CAWTGIQRTGELFF
TRBV3-1/TRBV3-2	TRBJ1-2	CASSPNLGGDGYTF
TRBV29-1	TRBJ1-1	CSVRTDYEAFF
TRBV28	TRBJ2-7	CASSLQGQIGEQYF
TRBV14	TRBJ2-2	CASSQAPGLGHTGELFF
TRBV6-2/TRBV6-3	TRBJ2-1	CASSLLASSYNEQFF
TRBV2	TRBJ2-2	CASTTAANTGELFF
TRBV28	TRBJ1-5	CASSQTGDHSNQPQHF
TRBV19	TRBJ2-5	CASSIGGHQETQYF
TRBV11-2	TRBJ2-5	CASSLAGGPYQETQYF
TRBV2	TRBJ2-7	CASREQSYEQYF
TRBV19	TRBJ2-1	CASSAAGTGLYNEQFF
TRBV24-1	TRBJ2-7	CATSDYDGRGYEQYF
TRBV15	TRBJ1-6	CATSRDRGNNSPLHF
TRBV12-1	TRBJ1-1	CASSRSTGGANTEAFF
TRBV6-5	TRBJ1-6	CASIGTGESPLHF
TRBV7-2	TRBJ1-6	CASSLGARDSPLHF
TRBV6-5	TRBJ1-2	CASSLGQGGWYGYTF
TRBV18	TRBJ1-4	CASSPPRPTNEKLFF
TRBV11-3	TRBJ1-6	CASSASGTPYNSPLHF
TRBV5-8	TRBJ1-2	CASNLGQGAYGYTF
TRBV5-8	TRBJ2-1	CASTIRPGLAGYHNEQFF
TRBV18	TRBJ2-5	CASSPEGQGETQYF
TRBV3-1/TRBV3-2	TRBJ1-5	CASSQGSAGGGQPQHF
TRBV18	TRBJ2-7	CASSPLPWTGENEQYF
TRBV24-1	TRBJ2-3	CATSDFLTSGATDTQYF
TRBV3-1/TRBV3-2	TRBJ2-7	CASSRGVYEQYF
TRBV5-1	TRBJ2-7	CASSSGDRAYEQYF
TRBV6-5	TRBJ1-5	CASSYSQGRQPQHF
TRBV9	TRBJ1-2	CASSRGAGAGNYGYTF
TRBV30	TRBJ1-6	CAWSAGGLNSPLHF
TRBV11-2	TRBJ1-2	CASSLDRGRTGDYGYTF
TRBV9	TRBJ2-1	CASSVGTSGAYNEQFF
TRBV7-2	TRBJ1-4	CASSLDGGSYEKLFF
TRBV20-1	TRBJ1-6	CSASSGGTYNSPLHF
TRBV27	TRBJ1-5	CASSLSRPTGLMYF
TRBV7-3	TRBJ1-5	CASSLSGGQPQHF
TRBV5-1	TRBJ2-7	CASSLGTQFSYEQYF
TRBV4-1	TRBJ1-1	CASSQDGQGGTEAFF
TRBV5-1	TRBJ2-2	CASSTGQSNTGELFF
TRBV20-1	TRBJ2-2	CSASEGGRVGTGELFF
TRBV4-2	TRBJ2-2	CASRLLADTGELFF
TRBV7-6	TRBJ2-7	CASSLALTGPPYEQYF
TRBV18	TRBJ2-5	CASSPRDRVSQETQYF
TRBV11-2	TRBJ2-7	CASRVQVNYEQYF
TRBV7-2	TRBJ2-1	CASSLSGGAIEQFF
TRBV5-1	TRBJ1-4	CASSGGRIATNEKLFF
TRBV5-1	TRBJ2-5	CASSPGTPPWETQYF
TRBV4-1	TRBJ2-5	CASSQDEGLANQETQYF
TRBV7-9	TRBJ2-7	CASDPGTAYYEQYF
TRBV19	TRBJ2-7	CASSIQGYSSYEQYF